This T cell receptor beta chain was identified during a study of T-cell reconstitution after alpha-beta-depleted transplantation in children. Study-wide findings and caveats: By about two months after transplant, alpha-beta T cells reportedly arose from several hundred graft clones that had expanded. There were some patients whose high TCRbeta diversity at day 60 came from surviving recipient T cells and thymic progenitors. T-cell counts and diversity at one year post-transplant came mainly from newly produced T cells.

This clonotype was recorded many times. Its antigen is not known. Per the germline V gene, CDR1 is SGHVS and CDR2 is FNYEAQ. The length of the CDR3 is 14 residues. Trimming pared 4 bases from V and 4 bases from J, leaving 11 bases between. For TCRbeta, the library was prepared with unique molecular identifiers. A single record per CDR3 protein comes from TCRdb applying MiXCR to the PCR reads. The sample has around 6,500 distinct CDR3 sequences; roughly 15% are singletons. This rearrangement joins TRBV7-6 to TRBJ1-5, with D maybe TRBD1 (5 bases). This receptor was obtained from a boy younger than 18 with acute lymphoblastic leukemia, due to receive a stem cell transplant. Sequenced here: PBMCs, sampled before TCRalphabeta/CD19-depleted stem cell transplant. The chain's CDR3 is CASSSGPVNQPQHF. DNA of the CDR3: TGTGCCAGCAGCTCGGGACCGGTGAATCAGCCCCAGCATTTT.